This TCR beta chain was captured by sequencing in a study of breast tumors, draining lymph nodes, adjacent tissues. Overall study findings and caveats: The lymph node origin of tumor T cells was framed as consistent with a hypothesis, not demonstrated. Compared with basal-like, luminal-like tumors shared significantly more repertoire with nontumor tissue.

This clonotype was detected many times. Its antigen remains unidentified. At one end the junction does not follow the germline gene, possibly because of a read error. TCRdb analysed the multiplex PCR reads with MiXCR anew, one entry per CDR3 protein. The sample comprises about 180,000 distinct CDR3 sequences, about 33% of which are singletons, and 3.5% to 4.5% rests with the top ten. The CDR3 consists of 17 residues. Germline values: CDR1 LGHNA, CDR2 YNFKEQ. Samples came from axillary lymph nodes draining the breast cancer. The receptor was derived from a female donor with breast cancer. Some clones in this sample may be carry-over from other donors' samples. The sample was axillary lymph node tissue. The chain uses TRBV4-2 and TRBJ1-4; no definite D call. This chain's CDR3 is CASSQDGPTSTNENLFF. CDR3 in DNA: TGTGCCAGCAGCCAAGATGGGCCTACATCAACTAATGAAAACCTGTTTTTT.